This T cell receptor (beta chain) came from a study of blood T cells in healthy people across ages. Trimming stripped 6 bases from V and 0 bases from J, with 9 bases between. The CDR3 consists of 13 residues. Germline assignment: CDR1 MNHEY and CDR2 SMNVEV (reference sequence). Together with a sample-barcoded 5' primer, a J-beta primer mix was included in a second PCR lasting roughly 6 to 12 cycles. Via MiXCR, TCRdb re-called the 5' RACE reads, giving one row per CDR3 protein. The data hold some 1.5 million distinct CDR3 sequences, with about 42% observed a single time. This chain links TRBV27 with TRBJ2-7; no clear D. Sample: blood. The TCR was taken from a woman between 18 and 29 years old in good health. The chain's CDR3 is CASRLSSSYEQYF. The CDR3 DNA is TGTGCCAGCAGGTTGTCCAGCTCCTACGAGCAGTACTTC.